Listed below are T cell receptor beta chains from one sample, sequenced in a study of molecular identifiers for immune sequencing clone quantification. TCRdb processed the PCR reads anew with MiXCR; each CDR3 protein has one entry. The sample has about 640,000 distinct CDR3 sequences; 20% are singletons. Sequenced sample: naive CD8+ T cells from blood, with Jurkat cell RNA spiked in. The receptors were sampled from a human donor in good health. Some libraries in this study had Jurkat cell RNA spiked in. The CDR3 runs from the conserved cysteine through the conserved F or W. Fields, in order: D gene, J gene, V gene, clone size, CDR3 DNA, CDR3 protein. D genes are given only for firm matches. For some rows the clone size is stated as once, few or many, or as a class when expanded; others skip it.

D: NA
J: TRBJ2-5
V: TRBV6-2/TRBV6-3
size: many
DNA: TGTGCCAGCCCGGAGACCCAGTACTTC
CDR3: CASPETQYF

D: TRBD1
J: TRBJ1-1
V: TRBV7-9
size: many
DNA: TGTGCCAGCAGCCGTGACAGGGACGTGTACGCTTTCTTT
CDR3: CASSRDRDVYAFF

D: NA
J: TRBJ2-1
V: TRBV11-3
size: NA
DNA: TGTGCCAGCAGCTTAGGTTCGGGTAGGGACAATGAGCAGTTCTTC
CDR3: CASSLGSGRDNEQFF

D: TRBD2
J: TRBJ2-3
V: TRBV6-5
size: NA
DNA: TGTGCCAGCAGTTACTTAGGGGGTAGGGCTAGCGGGAGGCGGGCAGATACGCAGTATTTT
CDR3: CASSYLGGRASGRRADTQYF

D: NA
J: TRBJ2-1
V: TRBV7-2
size: once
DNA: TGTGCCAGCAGCTTGGAACTAGCTGAGCAGTTCTTC
CDR3: CASSLELAEQFF

D: TRBD2
J: TRBJ2-1
V: TRBV6-2/TRBV6-3
size: many
DNA: TGTGCCAGCACGATGGGAGGGAATGAGCAGTTCTTC
CDR3: CASTMGGNEQFF

D: NA
J: TRBJ2-7
V: TRBV10-1
size: few
DNA: TGCGCCAGACCGACAGGCTCTTCCTACGAGCAGTACTTC
CDR3: CARPTGSSYEQYF

D: NA
J: TRBJ2-7
V: TRBV20-1
size: many
DNA: TGCAGTGCTAGGAACCCAACAGGTTACGAGCAGTACTTC
CDR3: CSARNPTGYEQYF

D: TRBD2
J: TRBJ2-3
V: TRBV20-1
size: many
DNA: TGCAGTGCCCCTGGGGGTGTACTAGCGGGAGTAGGGCCTAGCACAGATACGCAGTATTTT
CDR3: CSAPGGVLAGVGPSTDTQYF

D: TRBD1
J: TRBJ2-6
V: TRBV13
size: medium-sized
DNA: TGTGCCAGCAGCTCCGGACAGGCTGCTGGGGCCAACGTCCTGACTTTC
CDR3: CASSSGQAAGANVLTF

D: NA
J: TRBJ2-1
V: TRBV12-3/TRBV12-4
size: NA
DNA: TGTGCCAGCAGTTCCGCTGCGCCCAATGAGCAGTTCTTC
CDR3: CASSSAAPNEQFF

D: NA
J: TRBJ2-3
V: TRBV7-9
size: many
DNA: TGTGCCAGCAGCTTAGGCGTAGGCGGGGGCCAATCAGATACGCAGTATTTT
CDR3: CASSLGVGGGQSDTQYF

D: NA
J: TRBJ1-2
V: TRBV5-5
size: NA
DNA: TGTGCCAGCAGCTTTTCTAGGACAGTCCCGACTTATAACTATGGCTACACCTTC
CDR3: CASSFSRTVPTYNYGYTF

D: NA
J: TRBJ1-3
V: TRBV30
size: many
DNA: TGTGCCTGGAGTGTAACGAGCACTGGAAACACCATATATTTT
CDR3: CAWSVTSTGNTIYF

D: TRBD1
J: TRBJ1-2
V: TRBV11-2
size: NA
DNA: TGTGCCAGCGGGGACAGGGGGCGCGGCTACACCTTC
CDR3: CASGDRGRGYTF

D: TRBD2
J: TRBJ2-1
V: TRBV4-3
size: many
DNA: TGCGCCAGCAGCCAGGGACTAGTCGATGAGCAGTTCTTC
CDR3: CASSQGLVDEQFF

D: TRBD2
J: TRBJ2-3
V: TRBV4-3
size: many
DNA: TGCGCCAGCAGCCCTACGTTAGCGGGAGAGACAGATACGCAGTATTTT
CDR3: CASSPTLAGETDTQYF

D: TRBD2
J: TRBJ2-5
V: TRBV29-1
size: many
DNA: TGCAGCGCTAGCGGGGCCGAGGGGGCCCAGTACTTC
CDR3: CSASGAEGAQYF

D: TRBD1
J: TRBJ1-1
V: TRBV6-5
size: many
DNA: TGTGCCAGCAGTACGGACAGGGGGCTCGGGTTCATGAACACTGAAGCTTTCTTT
CDR3: CASSTDRGLGFMNTEAFF

D: NA
J: TRBJ1-6
V: TRBV30
size: few
DNA: TGTGCCTGGAGCCAGGGACCTAGAAATTCACCCCTCCACTTT
CDR3: CAWSQGPRNSPLHF

D: TRBD1
J: TRBJ1-5
V: TRBV7-9
size: few
DNA: TGTGCCAGCAGCTCGGGACAGGGAAGCGAGCCCCAGCATTTT
CDR3: CASSSGQGSEPQHF

D: TRBD2
J: TRBJ2-3
V: TRBV4-2
size: many
DNA: TGTGCCAGCAGCCAAGACTCGACTAGCGGGGTCACAGATACGCAGTATTTT
CDR3: CASSQDSTSGVTDTQYF

D: NA
J: TRBJ1-2
V: TRBV2
size: few
DNA: TGTGCCAGCAGCGGTAGCAGGGAGTTGAACTATGGCTACACCTTC
CDR3: CASSGSRELNYGYTF

D: TRBD1
J: TRBJ2-1
V: TRBV5-1
size: many
DNA: TGCGCCAGCAGCTTGTGGCAGGGGGCAGGCAATGAGCAGTTCTTC
CDR3: CASSLWQGAGNEQFF